This is a list of T cell receptor beta chains from one sample in a study of beta chain features in type 1 diabetes. Assay: immunoSEQ multiplex PCR; the TCRdb copy retains only in-frame clones and omits some. The data contain some 900,000 clones, roughly a sixth of them seen just once; the ten biggest clones take up 0.023%. The sequencing sample was made of naive CD4+ T cells from blood. Receptors originate from a woman between 18 and 29 years old in good health. Both conserved end residues are part of each CDR3. The D gene is left open where the match is weak. Clone size, where shown, is once, few, many, or a class for clones that have expanded.

V gene: TRBV12-5
J gene: TRBJ2-2
D gene: TRBD1
clone size: few
CDR3 protein: CASGFGTGFAGELFF
CDR3 DNA: TGTGCTAGTGGTTTTGGGACAGGGTTTGCCGGGGAGCTGTTTTTT

V gene: TRBV7-3
J gene: TRBJ2-2
D gene: .
clone size: few
CDR3 protein: CASSLHGGELFF
CDR3 DNA: TGTGCCAGCAGCTTACATGGCGGGGAGCTGTTTTTT

V gene: TRBV18
J gene: TRBJ1-2
D gene: .
clone size: once
CDR3 protein: CASSPMTAANYGYTF
CDR3 DNA: TGTGCCAGCTCACCAATGACAGCCGCTAACTATGGCTACACCTTC

V gene: TRBV30
J gene: TRBJ1-1
D gene: .
clone size: .
CDR3 protein: CAWSVGGTNTEAFF
CDR3 DNA: TGTGCCTGGAGTGTGGGGGGCACGAACACTGAAGCTTTCTTT

V gene: TRBV28
J gene: TRBJ1-5
D gene: .
clone size: .
CDR3 protein: CASSLAQFRGNQPQHF
CDR3 DNA: TGTGCCAGCAGTTTAGCCCAATTCCGGGGCAATCAGCCCCAGCATTTT

V gene: TRBV7-2
J gene: TRBJ2-2
D gene: .
clone size: .
CDR3 protein: CASSLVRAGELFF
CDR3 DNA: TGTGCCAGCAGCTTAGTACGGGCCGGGGAGCTGTTTTTT

V gene: TRBV28
J gene: TRBJ1-5
D gene: TRBD1
clone size: .
CDR3 protein: CASSFRDRGQPQHF
CDR3 DNA: TGTGCCAGCAGTTTCAGGGACAGGGGTCAGCCCCAGCATTTT

V gene: TRBV28
J gene: TRBJ1-1
D gene: .
clone size: .
CDR3 protein: CASSLQQGEAFF
CDR3 DNA: TGTGCCAGCAGTTTACAGCAGGGTGAAGCTTTCTTT

V gene: TRBV7-2
J gene: TRBJ1-5
D gene: .
clone size: .
CDR3 protein: CASSLAWGPGSNRPQHF
CDR3 DNA: TGTGCCAGCAGCTTAGCATGGGGGCCTGGCTCCAATCGGCCCCAGCATTTT

V gene: TRBV10-3
J gene: TRBJ1-3
D gene: .
clone size: .
CDR3 protein: CATSELTSGNTIYF
CDR3 DNA: TGTGCCACCTCCGAGTTGACCTCTGGAAACACCATATATTTT

V gene: TRBV7-9
J gene: TRBJ2-2
D gene: TRBD2
clone size: few
CDR3 protein: CASSPLAGASTGELFF
CDR3 DNA: TGTGCCAGCAGCCCATTAGCGGGAGCAAGTACCGGGGAGCTGTTTTTT

V gene: TRBV10-3
J gene: TRBJ2-5
D gene: .
clone size: .
CDR3 protein: CGISDQLGWETQYF
CDR3 DNA: TGTGGCATCAGTGATCAACTAGGGTGGGAGACCCAGTACTTC

V gene: TRBV6-5
J gene: TRBJ1-4
D gene: TRBD1
clone size: few
CDR3 protein: CASSPEGQANEKLFF
CDR3 DNA: TGTGCCAGCAGCCCCGAGGGACAGGCTAATGAAAAACTGTTTTTT

V gene: TRBV7-8
J gene: TRBJ2-7
D gene: .
clone size: few
CDR3 protein: CASSLTSRYYEQYF
CDR3 DNA: TGTGCCAGCAGCTTAACGTCTAGGTACTACGAGCAGTACTTC

V gene: TRBV25-1
J gene: TRBJ2-1
D gene: .
clone size: .
CDR3 protein: CASSEYNTYNEQFF
CDR3 DNA: TGTGCCAGCAGTGAATATAATACTTACAATGAGCAGTTCTTC

V gene: TRBV2
J gene: TRBJ1-5
D gene: .
clone size: once
CDR3 protein: CASSGNRNQPQHF
CDR3 DNA: TGTGCCAGCAGTGGGAACCGTAATCAGCCCCAGCATTTT

V gene: TRBV4-2
J gene: TRBJ2-7
D gene: .
clone size: few
CDR3 protein: CASSQVGAVTNYEQYF
CDR3 DNA: TGTGCCAGCAGCCAAGTCGGGGCGGTAACAAACTACGAGCAGTACTTC

V gene: TRBV7-2
J gene: TRBJ2-1
D gene: .
clone size: .
CDR3 protein: CASSLLVRNEQFF
CDR3 DNA: TGTGCCAGCAGCTTACTCGTACGAAATGAGCAGTTCTTC

V gene: TRBV5-4
J gene: TRBJ2-7
D gene: .
clone size: few
CDR3 protein: CAISVAGTPTGQYF
CDR3 DNA: TGTGCCATTTCCGTCGCCGGGACCCCCACCGGGCAGTACTTC

V gene: TRBV7-9
J gene: TRBJ1-2
D gene: .
clone size: few
CDR3 protein: CASSLESGQGYTF
CDR3 DNA: TGTGCCAGCAGCTTAGAATCAGGGCAGGGCTACACCTTC

V gene: TRBV7-6
J gene: TRBJ2-7
D gene: .
clone size: once
CDR3 protein: CASSFSEQYF
CDR3 DNA: TGTGCCAGCAGCTTTTCCGAGCAGTACTTC

V gene: TRBV9
J gene: TRBJ2-5
D gene: .
clone size: .
CDR3 protein: CASSVRGSGQETQHF
CDR3 DNA: TGTGCCAGCAGCGTGAGGGGGAGCGGCCAAGAGACCCAGCACTTC

V gene: TRBV7-9
J gene: TRBJ2-1
D gene: TRBD2
clone size: .
CDR3 protein: CASSPSSRSGRGSYNEQFF
CDR3 DNA: TGTGCCAGCAGTCCGTCTTCAAGGAGCGGGAGGGGCTCCTACAATGAGCAGTTCTTC

V gene: TRBV5-4
J gene: TRBJ2-7
D gene: TRBD2
clone size: few
CDR3 protein: CASRRLGTSGSEAKEQYF
CDR3 DNA: TGTGCCAGCAGGCGTCTCGGGACTAGCGGGAGTGAGGCTAAGGAGCAGTACTTC

V gene: TRBV28
J gene: TRBJ1-1
D gene: TRBD1
clone size: .
CDR3 protein: CASSFPSGTGGEAFF
CDR3 DNA: TGTGCCAGCAGTTTCCCTTCCGGGACAGGGGGTGAGGCTTTCTTT

V gene: TRBV29-1
J gene: TRBJ1-4
D gene: .
clone size: few
CDR3 protein: CSVAGTEEKLFF
CDR3 DNA: TGCAGCGTTGCAGGGACGGAGGAAAAACTGTTTTTT

V gene: TRBV28
J gene: TRBJ2-6
D gene: .
clone size: few
CDR3 protein: CASSFAGANVLTF
CDR3 DNA: TGTGCCAGCTCATTCGCTGGGGCCAACGTCCTGACTTTC

V gene: TRBV19
J gene: TRBJ2-6
D gene: .
clone size: .
CDR3 protein: CASMTSGANVLTF
CDR3 DNA: TGTGCCAGTATGACTTCTGGGGCCAACGTCCTGACTTTC

V gene: TRBV28
J gene: TRBJ1-2
D gene: TRBD1
clone size: few
CDR3 protein: CASRITGGNYGYTF
CDR3 DNA: TGTGCCAGCAGGATTACAGGGGGGAACTATGGCTACACCTTC

V gene: TRBV25-1
J gene: TRBJ1-2
D gene: TRBD1
clone size: few
CDR3 protein: CASSDDRGGGYTF
CDR3 DNA: TGTGCCAGCAGTGACGACAGGGGAGGTGGCTACACCTTC

V gene: TRBV7-2
J gene: TRBJ1-4
D gene: .
clone size: few
CDR3 protein: CASSLFTDEKLFF
CDR3 DNA: TGTGCCAGCAGCTTATTCACAGATGAAAAACTGTTTTTT

V gene: TRBV5-6
J gene: TRBJ2-7
D gene: TRBD1
clone size: .
CDR3 protein: CASSLRDSEQYF
CDR3 DNA: TGTGCCAGCAGCCTACGGGACAGCGAGCAGTACTTC

V gene: TRBV11-3
J gene: TRBJ2-3
D gene: TRBD2
clone size: .
CDR3 protein: CASRYLAETTDTQYF
CDR3 DNA: TGTGCCAGCAGGTATCTAGCGGAGACCACAGATACGCAGTATTTT

V gene: TRBV7-2
J gene: TRBJ2-3
D gene: .
clone size: .
CDR3 protein: CASSLGPTATDTQYF
CDR3 DNA: TGTGCCAGCAGCTTAGGTCCCACCGCCACTGATACGCAGTATTTT

V gene: TRBV5-1
J gene: TRBJ2-7
D gene: .
clone size: once
CDR3 protein: CASSLNLDEQYF
CDR3 DNA: TGCGCCAGCAGCTTAAATCTCGACGAGCAGTACTTC

V gene: TRBV5-6
J gene: TRBJ2-1
D gene: .
clone size: few
CDR3 protein: CASSLDVLGFNEQFF
CDR3 DNA: TGTGCCAGCAGCTTGGATGTCCTGGGCTTCAATGAGCAGTTCTTC

V gene: TRBV25-1
J gene: TRBJ2-3
D gene: TRBD2
clone size: .
CDR3 protein: CASSDSGRVTDTQYF
CDR3 DNA: TGTGCCAGCAGTGATAGCGGGAGGGTGACAGATACGCAGTATTTT

V gene: TRBV7-2
J gene: TRBJ2-1
D gene: .
clone size: few
CDR3 protein: CASSLLLRGVSYNEQFF
CDR3 DNA: TGTGCCAGCAGCCTCCTCCTCAGGGGGGTCTCCTACAATGAGCAGTTCTTC

V gene: TRBV19
J gene: TRBJ2-7
D gene: .
clone size: few
CDR3 protein: CASSVRDSPVREQYF
CDR3 DNA: TGTGCCAGTAGTGTGCGGGACTCTCCAGTGAGGGAGCAGTACTTC

V gene: TRBV28
J gene: TRBJ1-4
D gene: .
clone size: .
CDR3 protein: CASSLEPEKLFF
CDR3 DNA: TGTGCCAGCAGTTTAGAGCCCGAAAAACTGTTTTTT

V gene: TRBV7-8
J gene: TRBJ1-2
D gene: TRBD1
clone size: .
CDR3 protein: CASSPQGQGDYGYTF
CDR3 DNA: TGTGCCAGCAGCCCACAGGGGCAGGGGGACTATGGCTACACCTTC

V gene: TRBV4-1
J gene: TRBJ2-3
D gene: TRBD2
clone size: .
CDR3 protein: CATTSGSHSTDTQYF
CDR3 DNA: TGCGCCACTACTAGCGGGAGTCACTCCACAGATACGCAGTATTTT

V gene: TRBV7-2
J gene: TRBJ2-5
D gene: .
clone size: .
CDR3 protein: CASSRGLRGTQYF
CDR3 DNA: TGTGCCAGCAGCAGGGGCCTGCGAGGAACCCAGTACTTC

V gene: TRBV7-8
J gene: TRBJ2-7
D gene: TRBD1
clone size: .
CDR3 protein: CASLRDREYEQYF
CDR3 DNA: TGTGCCAGCCTACGGGACAGGGAGTACGAGCAGTACTTC

V gene: TRBV27
J gene: TRBJ2-1
D gene: TRBD2
clone size: .
CDR3 protein: CASTKVGSGNNEQFF
CDR3 DNA: TGTGCCAGCACAAAAGTAGGTAGCGGGAACAATGAGCAGTTCTTC

V gene: TRBV4-3
J gene: TRBJ2-4
D gene: TRBD2
clone size: few
CDR3 protein: CASSQASGDLSDKNIQYF
CDR3 DNA: TGCGCCAGCAGCCAAGCCAGCGGGGACCTTTCGGACAAAAACATTCAGTACTTC

V gene: TRBV4-1
J gene: TRBJ2-6
D gene: .
clone size: .
CDR3 protein: CASSQAGPEISGANVLTF
CDR3 DNA: TGCGCCAGCAGCCAAGCGGGCCCTGAGATTTCTGGGGCCAACGTCCTGACTTTC

V gene: TRBV7-9
J gene: TRBJ2-1
D gene: TRBD2
clone size: .
CDR3 protein: CASSDEGRERFF
CDR3 DNA: TGTGCCAGCAGCGATGAAGGGCGGGAGCGGTTCTTC

V gene: TRBV14
J gene: TRBJ2-3
D gene: .
clone size: .
CDR3 protein: CASSQGGKDRAYF
CDR3 DNA: TGTGCCAGCAGCCAGGGTGGGAAGGACCGGGCGTATTTT

V gene: TRBV11-1
J gene: TRBJ2-1
D gene: .
clone size: .
CDR3 protein: CASSLILARGNEQFF
CDR3 DNA: TGTGCCAGCAGCTTAATCCTAGCTAGGGGAAATGAGCAGTTCTTC

V gene: TRBV7-2
J gene: TRBJ2-4
D gene: .
clone size: few
CDR3 protein: CASSYSTEGQYF
CDR3 DNA: TGTGCCAGCAGCTACTCGACTGAAGGCCAGTACTTC

V gene: TRBV27
J gene: TRBJ2-7
D gene: TRBD2
clone size: .
CDR3 protein: CASSSTGLSSYEQYF
CDR3 DNA: TGTGCCAGCAGTTCCACGGGACTAAGCTCCTACGAGCAGTACTTC

V gene: TRBV11-2
J gene: TRBJ2-3
D gene: TRBD2
clone size: .
CDR3 protein: CASSLESGRTDTQYF
CDR3 DNA: TGTGCCAGCAGCTTAGAGAGCGGGAGGACCGATACGCAGTATTTT

V gene: TRBV5-6
J gene: TRBJ2-1
D gene: .
clone size: .
CDR3 protein: CASSLIGASSYNEQFF
CDR3 DNA: TGTGCCAGCAGCTTGATCGGGGCCTCCTCCTACAATGAGCAGTTCTTC

V gene: TRBV11-2
J gene: TRBJ1-2
D gene: TRBD1
clone size: .
CDR3 protein: CASSLSGTGVNYGYTF
CDR3 DNA: TGTGCCAGCAGCTTATCCGGGACAGGGGTTAACTATGGCTACACCTTC

V gene: TRBV15
J gene: TRBJ2-7
D gene: .
clone size: few
CDR3 protein: CATGAGLDYEQYF
CDR3 DNA: TGTGCCACCGGAGCAGGGCTGGACTACGAGCAGTACTTC

V gene: TRBV28
J gene: TRBJ1-2
D gene: .
clone size: .
CDR3 protein: CASSLVYGYTF
CDR3 DNA: TGTGCCAGCAGTTTAGTCTATGGCTACACCTTC

V gene: TRBV5-1
J gene: TRBJ2-3
D gene: TRBD1
clone size: .
CDR3 protein: CASSRAGTGLPTDTQYF
CDR3 DNA: TGCGCCAGCAGCCGGGCCGGGACAGGGCTTCCCACAGATACGCAGTATTTT

V gene: TRBV5-6
J gene: TRBJ1-2
D gene: TRBD1
clone size: few
CDR3 protein: CASRSRGNYGYTF
CDR3 DNA: TGTGCCAGCCGGAGCAGGGGGAACTATGGCTACACCTTC